The entry that follows covers one T cell receptor beta chain sequence. The CDR3 has 12 amino acids. Trimming shortened V by 0 bases and J by 10 bases, and 8 bases separated the two germline ends. The V gene's germline CDR1 is MGHRA and CDR2 YSYEKL. This entry comes from a study of CD8 T cells in Susac syndrome. The RNA, about 0.5 to 1 ug, was put through reverse transcription using random hexamers. The amplification used immunoSEQ multiplex PCR on TCR beta CDR3; it spanned 54 Vbeta and 13 Jbeta. TCRdb fed the immunoSEQ multiplex PCR reads into MiXCR, producing one record per CDR3 protein. The table has roughly 150,000 distinct CDR3 sequences, under 97% seen once.

V and J are TRBV4-1 and TRBJ2-3; no firm D call. The receptor's source is a human donor with Susac syndrome. The material sequenced was CD4+ T cells from PBMCs. The CDR3 here is CASSQDPLSQYF. The CDR3 DNA follows: TGCGCCAGCAGCCAAGATCCCCTCTCGCAGTATTTT.